This section outlines one T cell receptor (beta chain) sequence together with its context. Only in-frame clones appear in the TCRdb table, and some are missing; sequencing was by immunoSEQ multiplex PCR. The table lists a few hundred thousand clones, approximately 90% of them singletons. This sample is drawn from a study of blood T cell repertoires in COVID-19. At the level of the study: The United States, Italy and Spain were the sources of the acute and convalescent COVID-19 samples.

The CDR3 is made up of 14 amino acids. Germline CDR1 reads SGHTA; CDR2 reads FQGTGA. Trimming shortened V by 6 bases and J by 0 bases, and 11 bases separated the two germline ends. The material sequenced was peripheral blood. The sequence came from a woman aged 25 to 45 who had recovered from COVID-19. The genes are TRBV7-3 and TRBJ2-5; D is perhaps TRBD2 (6 bases). The CDR3 here is CASRGGEYQETQYF. The CDR3 nucleotides read TGTGCCAGCAGGGGCGGGGAGTACCAAGAGACCCAGTACTTC.